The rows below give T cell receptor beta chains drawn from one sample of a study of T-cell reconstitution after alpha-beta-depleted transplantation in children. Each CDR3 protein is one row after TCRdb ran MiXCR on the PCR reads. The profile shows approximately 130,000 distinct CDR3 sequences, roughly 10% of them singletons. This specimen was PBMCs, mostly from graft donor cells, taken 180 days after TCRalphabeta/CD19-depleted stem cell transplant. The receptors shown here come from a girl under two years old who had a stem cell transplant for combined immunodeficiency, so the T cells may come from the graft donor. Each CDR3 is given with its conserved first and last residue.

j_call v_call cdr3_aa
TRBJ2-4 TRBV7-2 CASSKGQGGNIQYF
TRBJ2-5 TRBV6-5 CASSYVAGGAETQYF
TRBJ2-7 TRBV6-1 CASSDGQPNYEQYF
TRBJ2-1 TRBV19 CASSIRRVDEQFF
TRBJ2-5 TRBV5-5 CASSPPGGGIAETQYF
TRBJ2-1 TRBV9 CASSVDPGFVWDEQFF
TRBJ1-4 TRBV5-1 CASSLFPATNEKLFF
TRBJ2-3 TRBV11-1 CASSNPGAGVNTDTQYF
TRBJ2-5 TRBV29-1 CSVENIGADETQYF
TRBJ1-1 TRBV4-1 CASSQDGGYTEAFF
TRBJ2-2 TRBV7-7 CASSNRAGTGELFF
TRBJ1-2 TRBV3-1 CASRPLWDRGYYGYTF
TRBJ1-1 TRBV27 CASSQTGGYTEAFF
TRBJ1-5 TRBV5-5 CASSLIIGTGALDQPQHF
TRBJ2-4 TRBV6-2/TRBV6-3 CASSYIPQLAKNIQYF
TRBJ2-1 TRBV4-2 CASSQAQHRDSHNEQFF
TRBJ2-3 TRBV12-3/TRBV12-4 CASSTTGAADTQYF
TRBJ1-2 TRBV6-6 CASSLWGYTF
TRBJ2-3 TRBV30 CAWSEGPDTQYF
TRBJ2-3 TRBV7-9 CASRGGRTDTQYF
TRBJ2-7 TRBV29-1 CSVGKGLAGYEQYF
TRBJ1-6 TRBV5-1 CASSLAPTGSNSPLHF
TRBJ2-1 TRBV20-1 CSAGASGPYNEQFF
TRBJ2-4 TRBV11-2 CASSSYTGPSRDKNIQYF
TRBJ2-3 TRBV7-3 CASSLTGTDTQYF
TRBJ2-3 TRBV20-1 CSAPRDGGTQYF
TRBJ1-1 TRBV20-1 CSAKGGQNTEAFF
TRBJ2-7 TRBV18 CASSPGLGGLAYEQYF
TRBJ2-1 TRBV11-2 CASSHQASGKNEQFF
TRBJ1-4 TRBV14 CASSLFGLNEKLFF
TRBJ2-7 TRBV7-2 CASSQTSGSNWEQYF
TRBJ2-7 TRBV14 CASSRTGLAGGEQYF
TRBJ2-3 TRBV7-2 CASSSPSRSSTDTQYF
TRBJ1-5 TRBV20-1 CSARDPGGRWGNQPQHF
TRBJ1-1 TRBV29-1 CSVGDTLGMNTEAFF
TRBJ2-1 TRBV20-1 CSARDGLAAYNEQFF
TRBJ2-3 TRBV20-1 CSAKGVTDTQYF
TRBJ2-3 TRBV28 CASSFADTQYF
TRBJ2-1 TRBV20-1 CSANQKAGEGYWNEQFF
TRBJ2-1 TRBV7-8 CASSLDGGGNEQFF
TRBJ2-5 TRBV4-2 CAMGPEFHETQYF
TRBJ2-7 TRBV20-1 CSARTPSSYEQYF
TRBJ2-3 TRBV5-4 CASSLGPGATDTQYF